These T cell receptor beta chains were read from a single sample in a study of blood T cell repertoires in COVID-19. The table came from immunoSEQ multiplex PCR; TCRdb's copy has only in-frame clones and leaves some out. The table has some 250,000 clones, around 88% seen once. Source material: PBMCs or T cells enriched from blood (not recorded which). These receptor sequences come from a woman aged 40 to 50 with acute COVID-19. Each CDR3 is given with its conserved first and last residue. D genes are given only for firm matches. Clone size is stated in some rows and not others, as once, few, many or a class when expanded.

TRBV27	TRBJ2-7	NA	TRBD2	CASSARTSGIYEQYF	TGTGCCAGCAGTGCACGGACTAGCGGGATATACGAGCAGTACTTC
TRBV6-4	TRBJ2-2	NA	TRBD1	CASSAGTGFAGELFF	TGTGCCAGCAGTGCCGGGACAGGGTTCGCCGGGGAGCTGTTTTTT
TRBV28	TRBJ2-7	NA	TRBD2	CASSLPAGDLYEQYF	TGTGCCAGCAGTCTCCCAGCGGGAGACCTCTACGAGCAGTACTTC
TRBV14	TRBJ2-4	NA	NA	CASRSRQVSQYF	TGTGCCAGCAGGTCGAGACAGGTAAGTCAGTACTTC
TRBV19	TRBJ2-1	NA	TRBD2	CASSIETSGYNEQFF	TGTGCCAGTAGTATAGAGACTAGCGGTTACAATGAGCAGTTCTTC
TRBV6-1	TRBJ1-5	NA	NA	CASSDGYSNQPQHF	TGTGCCAGCAGTGACGGGTATAGCAATCAGCCCCAGCATTTT
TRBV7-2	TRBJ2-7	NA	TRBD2	CASSLASGSTSYEQYF	TGTGCCAGCAGCTTGGCTAGCGGGAGTACCTCCTACGAGCAGTACTTC
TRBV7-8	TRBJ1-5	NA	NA	CASSLHRNSNQPQHF	TGTGCCAGCAGCTTACACAGAAATAGCAATCAGCCCCAGCATTTT
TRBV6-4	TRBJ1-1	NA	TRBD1	CASRPIGQAMNTEAFF	TGTGCCAGCAGACCAATTGGACAGGCCATGAACACTGAAGCTTTCTTT
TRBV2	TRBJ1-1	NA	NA	CASGKVRGKNTEAFF	TGTGCCAGCGGCAAGGTACGGGGAAAGAACACTGAAGCTTTCTTT
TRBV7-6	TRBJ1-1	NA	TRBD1	CASSRTGGGTEAFF	TGTGCCAGCAGCCGGACAGGGGGAGGGACTGAAGCTTTCTTT
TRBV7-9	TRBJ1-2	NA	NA	CASSLGPPEGYGYTF	TGTGCCAGCAGCTTAGGCCCCCCCGAGGGCTATGGCTACACCTTC
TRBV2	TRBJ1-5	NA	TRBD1	CASREGRGGWGQPQHF	TGTGCCAGCAGAGAAGGGAGAGGGGGCTGGGGTCAGCCCCAGCATTTT
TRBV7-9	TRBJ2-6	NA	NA	CASSLGRGRGANVLTF	TGTGCCAGCAGCTTAGGGCGGGGGCGTGGGGCCAACGTCCTGACTTTC
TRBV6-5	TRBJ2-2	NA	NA	CASREGGSLSGELFF	TGTGCCAGCAGAGAGGGTGGCTCATTGAGCGGGGAGCTGTTTTTT
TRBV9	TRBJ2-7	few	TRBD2	CASSFRLADEQYF	TGTGCCAGCAGCTTCAGACTAGCGGACGAGCAGTACTTC
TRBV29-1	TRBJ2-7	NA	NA	CSVEDLGEYSSYEQYF	TGCAGCGTTGAAGATCTAGGAGAATATAGCTCCTACGAGCAGTACTTC
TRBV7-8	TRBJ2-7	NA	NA	CASSPFSGNSYEQYF	TGTGCCAGCAGCCCCTTTAGCGGTAACTCCTACGAGCAGTACTTC
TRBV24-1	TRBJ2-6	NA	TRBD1	CATEDRSPGANVLTF	TGTGCCACCGAGGACAGGTCCCCTGGGGCCAACGTCCTGACTTTC
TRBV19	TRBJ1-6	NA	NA	CASTDSYNSPLHF	TGTGCCTCAACAGACTCCTATAATTCACCCCTCCACTTT
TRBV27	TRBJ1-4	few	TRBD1	CASSPPGRGEKLFF	TGTGCCAGCAGCCCCCCGGGCAGGGGGGAAAAACTGTTTTTT
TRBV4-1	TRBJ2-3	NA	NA	CASSLTSADTQYF	TGCGCCAGCAGCCTTACCTCAGCAGATACGCAGTATTTT
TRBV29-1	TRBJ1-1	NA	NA	CSVEVGEREAFF	TGCAGCGTTGAGGTCGGGGAGCGCGAAGCTTTCTTT
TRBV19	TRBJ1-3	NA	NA	CASSGGSFGNTIYF	TGTGCCAGTAGCGGGGGGTCCTTTGGAAACACCATATATTTT